Presented here are 16 T cell receptor beta chains from one specimen sequenced in a study of blood T cell repertoires in COVID-19. Clones were read by immunoSEQ multiplex PCR, and TCRdb kept only the in-frame ones, dropping some. The sample lists approximately 240,000 clones; 70% to 90% were seen once. Sequencing input: peripheral blood. The receptors were gathered from a woman in her late teens or twenties who had recovered from COVID-19.

V usage is TRBV13 and J usage is TRBJ2-6; D perhaps matches TRBD2 (5 bases). Germline lookup yields CDR1 PRHDT and CDR2 FYEKMQ (reference sequence). This CDR3 has 19 amino acids. Trimming removed 3 bases at V and 0 bases at J, with 18 bases between. The CDR3 DNA reads as TGTGCCAGCAGCTTCGGGGATGTCAGGACGTACTCTGGGGCCAACGTCCTGACTTTC. Amino acids: CASSFGDVRTYSGANVLTF.

The chain recombines TRBV6-5 with TRBJ1-2, with TRBD1 matching 8 bases. The CDR3 covers 14 residues. Trimming took 5 bases from V and 5 from J; bases not matched to a gene: 7. Germline lookup yields CDR1 MNHEY and CDR2 SVGAGI. The CDR3 is CASSRGTGFYGYTF. In DNA, the CDR3 is TGTGCCAGCAGTAGAGGGACAGGATTTTATGGCTACACCTTC.

V and J are TRBV24-1 and TRBJ2-1; 10 bases align to TRBD2. In germline, CDR1 is KGHDR, CDR2 SFDVKD. The CDR3 has 15 amino acids. V trimming: 4 bases; J trimming: 5 bases; junction bases outside the gene matches: 4. CDR3 nucleotides: TGTGCCACCAGTGACCCTAGCGGGAGCCACAATGAGCAGTTCTTC. The encoded protein is CATSDPSGSHNEQFF.

This chain links TRBV18 with TRBJ2-7; 11 nucleotides line up with TRBD2. The germline gives CDR1 KGHSH, CDR2 LQKENI. The CDR3 loop spans 14 amino acids. V was clipped by 6 bases and J by 5 bases; unmatched bases: 6. The DNA for the CDR3 is TGTGCCAGCTCCGTGACTAGCGGGATAGACGAGCAGTACTTC. Translated: CASSVTSGIDEQYF. Full variable domain (remainder filled in from reference TRBV18 and TRBJ2-7): NAGVMQNPRHLVRRRGQEARLRCSPMKGHSHVYWYRQLPEEGLKFMVYLQKENIIDESGMPKERFSAEFPKEGPSILRIQQVVRGDSAAYFCASSVTSGIDEQYFGPGTRLTVT.

The chain combines TRBV25-1 with TRBJ2-7; 9 nucleotides align to TRBD2. V was pared by 4 bases and J by 0 bases, with 4 bases of the junction left unmatched. The germline V gene encodes CDR1 MGHDK and CDR2 SYGVNS. This CDR3 has 15 amino acids. The CDR3 nucleotides read TGTGCCAGCAGTGCAATACTAGCGGGCTCCTACGAGCAGTACTTC. Its translation: CASSAILAGSYEQYF.

The rearrangement joins TRBV6-5 to TRBJ2-3, with D perhaps TRBD1 (5 bases). The germline CDR1 and CDR2 sequences are MNHEY and SVGAGI. This CDR3 is 14 amino acids long. Trimming took off 1 base at V and 13 bases at J, with 18 bases between the two ends. CDR3 loop: CASSYFEARASEYF. As DNA, the CDR3 is TGTGCCAGCAGTTACTTCGAGGCCAGGGCCTCCGAGTATTTT.

This chain links TRBV12-3 or TRBV12-4 with TRBJ2-1; 8 bases are shared with TRBD2. The CDR3 loop spans 13 amino acids. The ends lost 6 bases at V and 8 bases at J; junction bases unmatched: 6. CDR3 bases: TGTGCCAGCAGCACCCGGGGGGGCGATGAGCAGTTCTTC. Translation: CASSTRGGDEQFF.

The chain employs TRBV5-6 and TRBJ1-1; D uncertain. The germline CDR1 and CDR2 sequences are SGHDT and YYEEEE. This CDR3 region has 11 residues. V gave up 0 bases and J gave up 8 bases, with 5 bases separating them. CDR3: CASSLASEAFF. CDR3 sequence (DNA): TGTGCCAGCAGCTTGGCCTCCGAAGCTTTCTTT. The full variable domain, its missing parts supplied by reference TRBV5-6 and TRBJ1-1, is DAGVTQSPTHLIKTRGQQVTLRCSPKSGHDTVSWYQQALGQGPQFIFQYYEEEERQRGNFPDRFSGHQFPNYSSELNVNALLLGDSALYLCASSLASEAFFGQGTRLTVV.

The rearrangement joins TRBV29-1 to TRBJ2-2; possibly TRBD2 for D (6 bases). The V end was cut by 3 bases, the J end by 5 bases, with 7 bases between. This CDR3 contains 12 residues. Per the germline V gene, CDR1 is SQVTM and CDR2 is ANQGSEA. CDR3 loop: CSVDGGTGELFF. CDR3 in DNA: TGCAGCGTTGATGGAGGGACCGGGGAGCTGTTTTTT.

The chain recombines TRBV29-1 with TRBJ1-1; maybe TRBD1 (5 bases). Germline lookup yields CDR1 SQVTM and CDR2 ANQGSEA. The CDR3 totals 12 residues. Trimming stripped 7 bases from V and 0 bases from J, with 9 bases between. CDR3 in DNA: TGCAGCGCCCGACAGATGAACACTGAAGCTTTCTTT. Translating it yields CSARQMNTEAFF.

V and J are TRBV9 and TRBJ2-7; 12 bases map to TRBD2. Germline trimming cut 0 bases from V and 6 bases from J; bases unmatched to any gene: 7. This CDR3 has 16 residues. Germline CDR1 SGDLS, CDR2 YYNGEE. The CDR3 loop is CASSVASGRALGEQYF. The CDR3 DNA reads as TGTGCCAGCAGCGTAGCTAGCGGGAGGGCCCTCGGCGAGCAGTACTTC.

There are a few counts of this clone. V and J are TRBV7-2 and TRBJ2-7; TRBD2 matches at 10 bases. The junction had 6 bases not matched to a gene; V was cut back by 1 base and J by 3 bases. CDR3 size: 16 residues. Looked up from germline, CDR1 is SGHTA and CDR2 is FQGNSA. CDR3 sequence: CASSLGLAGVGYEQYF. DNA of the CDR3: TGTGCCAGCAGCTTAGGTCTAGCGGGAGTTGGCTACGAGCAGTACTTC. Filled out from reference TRBV7-2 and TRBJ2-7, the complete variable domain reads GAGVSQSPSNKVTEKGKDVELRCDPISGHTALYWYRQSLGQGLEFLIYFQGNSAPDKSGLPSDRFSAERTGGSVSTLTIQRTQQEDSAVYLCASSLGLAGVGYEQYFGPGTRLTVT.

CDR3 sequence (DNA): TGTGCCAGCAGCGCTGAGACAGGAGCCCGATCACCCCTCCACTTT. Translation: CASSAETGARSPLHF. V usage is TRBV9 and J usage is TRBJ1-6; a weak D match, TRBD1 (6 bases). V lost 3 bases and J lost 10, with 17 bases in between. The CDR3 extends over 15 amino acids. The V gene's germline CDR1 is SGDLS and CDR2 YYNGEE. The variable domain in full, with the rest retrieved from reference TRBV9 and TRBJ1-6, is DSGVTQTPKHLITATGQRVTLRCSPRSGDLSVYWYQQSLDQGLQFLIQYYNGEERAKGNILERFSAQQFPDLHSELNLSSLELGDSALYFCASSAETGARSPLHFGNGTRLTVT.

The CDR3 DNA reads TGTGCCAGCAGTCAGGGGACCGTAGGGGAGCAGTACTTC. Its translation: CASSQGTVGEQYF. The chain combines TRBV27 with TRBJ2-7; TRBD1 might be the D (6 bases). V gave up 5 bases and J gave up 7 bases, with 15 bases separating them. CDR3 length equals 13 residues. Germline V lookup: CDR1 MNHEY, CDR2 SMNVEV (reference sequence).

The chain joins TRBV27 to TRBJ2-3; 8 nucleotides agree with TRBD1. This CDR3 region has 21 residues. Trimming took 6 bases from V and 0 from J; bases not matched to a gene: 23. Germline-derived CDR1 and CDR2 are MNHEY and SMNVEV (reference sequence). CDR3: CASSPVFTGGTRVTSTDTQYF. CDR3 DNA: TGTGCCAGCAGCCCAGTTTTCACAGGGGGAACCCGGGTTACGAGCACAGATACGCAGTATTTT.

The chain uses TRBV29-1 and TRBJ2-1; 9 bases fit TRBD2. The V gene end was trimmed by 5 bases and the J gene end by 10 bases; junction bases not matched to a gene: 9. The CDR3 spans 13 residues. Germline CDR1 reads SQVTM; CDR2 reads ANQGSEA. The DNA for the CDR3 is TGCAGCGTTATGGGCGGGGGGGGTAGCGAGCAGTTCTTC. Residues: CSVMGGGGSEQFF.